This TCR beta chain was obtained from a study of T cells in lung cancer brain metastases. This clone appeared a few times. Sequencing was performed with immunoSEQ multiplex PCR; in TCRdb, only in-frame clones are kept and a portion is missing. The sample lists around 1,600 clones, about 81% seen once, with around 7.2% in the top ten. Trimming pared 4 bases from V and 1 base from J, leaving 12 bases between. The CDR3 is 14 residues long. CDR1 is SGHRS, CDR2 YFSETQ, per germline. The sequenced sample was tumor tissue from the primary lung tumor. The chain links TRBV5-1 to TRBJ2-7; possible D gene TRBD1, 6 bases. The clonotype comes from a man between 65 and 80 years old with non-small cell lung cancer. For the CDR3, the DNA is TGCGCCAGCAGCGGACAGACTGGTTCCTACGAGCAGTACTTC. The encoded protein is CASSGQTGSYEQYF.